This T cell receptor (beta chain) was retrieved from a study of cytotoxic CD8 clonotypes in ibrutinib-treated CLL. Across the study: The response samples were taken once patients had been treated for a median of roughly 12 months, range 6 to 36.

Concerning this clone itself: Its antigen remains unidentified.

Sequencing sought depths of 1 in 200,000 to 1 in 1 million T cells. Assay: immunoSEQ multiplex PCR; the TCRdb copy retains only in-frame clones and omits some. Among 130,000 to 150,000 clones listed, 70% to 80% were seen once. With V trimmed by 2 bases and J by 4 bases, 8 bases remained unmatched. The CDR3 totals 17 residues. Germline CDR1 reads LGHNA; CDR2 reads YSLEER. Findings and caveats of the study: Baseline clonality was higher than in age-matched healthy donors and moved in step with circulating CD8+ T-cell counts.

The V call is TRBV4-3, the J call TRBJ1-4; 9 nucleotides agree with TRBD1. The TCR comes from a human donor with chronic lymphocytic leukemia. Sequences were derived from PBMCs, sampled after 12 months of ibrutinib treatment. This CDR3 reads CASSQWDRVAINEKLFF. CDR3 sequence (DNA): TGCGCCAGCAGCCAATGGGACAGGGTGGCGATTAATGAAAAACTGTTTTTT.